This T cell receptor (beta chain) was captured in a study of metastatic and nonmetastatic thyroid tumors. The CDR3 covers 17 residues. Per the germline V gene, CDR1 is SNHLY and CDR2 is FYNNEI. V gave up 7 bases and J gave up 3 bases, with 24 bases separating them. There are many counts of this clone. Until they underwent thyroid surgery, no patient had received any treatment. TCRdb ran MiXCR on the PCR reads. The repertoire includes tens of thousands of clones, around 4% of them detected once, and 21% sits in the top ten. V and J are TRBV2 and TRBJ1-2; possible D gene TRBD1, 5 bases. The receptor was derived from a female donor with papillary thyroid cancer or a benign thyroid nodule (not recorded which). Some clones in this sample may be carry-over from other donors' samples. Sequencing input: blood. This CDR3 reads CASIKRRATMGDYGYTF. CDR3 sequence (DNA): TGTGCCAGCATTAAACGCCGGGCCACCATGGGGGACTATGGCTACACCTTC.